These 25 T cell receptor beta chains were all obtained from the same sample, sequenced in a study of siplizumab effects on memory and regulatory T cells. No antigens are known for them. Measured with immunoSEQ multiplex PCR; TCRdb has only the in-frame clones, and not every one. The repertoire holds about 9,600 clones, with just over 45% as singletons. Researchers maintained the mixed lymphocyte reaction cells in coculture at 37°C for five to six days. Sequencing was carried out using CFSE-low (dividing) CD4+ T cells sorted from an allogeneic mixed lymphocyte reaction. The receptors were sampled from a human donor in good health; the cells came from an allogeneic mixed lymphocyte reaction.

A single count supports this clone. V gene TRBV19 combines with J gene TRBJ1-1; D not certain. This CDR3 comprises 14 residues. CDR1 and CDR2 (germline): LNHDA, SQIVND (reference sequence). The ends were cut back, 7 bases at V and 0 bases at J, with 12 bases in the middle. DNA for the CDR3: TGTGCCAGTACGCGAGGCAGCTTGAACACTGAAGCTTTCTTT. Amino acid sequence: CASTRGSLNTEAFF.

This clone was found once. The V call is TRBV7-9, the J call TRBJ2-3; D not certain. With 5 bases removed from V and 5 bases from J, the gap between germline ends came to 5 bases. The CDR3 extends over 11 amino acids. The germline CDR1 and CDR2 sequences are SEHNR and FQNEAQ (reference sequence). The CDR3 here is CASSPLDTQYF. The CDR3 nucleotides are TGTGCCAGCAGCCCTTTAGATACGCAGTATTTT.

The rearrangement links TRBV11-3 to TRBJ2-2, with 7 bases that match TRBD1. The CDR3 sequence is 15 residues long. The trim removed 8 bases at V and 0 bases at J, leaving 6 bases unmatched. The germline V gene encodes CDR1 SGHNT and CDR2 YENEEA. In nucleotides, the CDR3 is TGTGCCAGCGGACGGACAGGTTCGAACACCGGGGAGCTGTTTTTT. It is translated as CASGRTGSNTGELFF.

This clone was counted a few times. The chain uses TRBV28 and TRBJ2-7; D tentatively fits TRBD1 or TRBD2 (6 bases each). V was clipped by 2 bases and J by 0 bases, with 11 bases between them. The V gene's germline CDR1 is MDHEN and CDR2 SYDVKM. The CDR3 is 15 amino acids. The CDR3 coding sequence is TGTGCCAGCAGTTTAGGGGGGCCAGGCTCCTACGAGCAGTACTTC. Protein: CASSLGGPGSYEQYF.

The V and J genes are TRBV28 and TRBJ2-1; 7 nucleotides agree with TRBD2. The trim removed 5 bases at V and 8 bases at J, leaving 21 bases unmatched. The CDR3 contains 18 residues. Looked up from germline, CDR1 is MDHEN and CDR2 is SYDVKM. CDR3 nucleotides: TGTGCCAGCAGTCCTCTCCGCGGGAGACACCGGGGGTCGGATGAGCAGTTCTTC. Translated: CASSPLRGRHRGSDEQFF.

This clone was counted a few times. J is TRBJ2-7 and V is TRBV15; TRBD1 matches 12 bases. The CDR3 has 15 amino acids. V was clipped by 1 base and J by 6 bases; unmatched bases: 4. Germline CDR1 is LNHNV and CDR2 is YYDKDF (reference sequence). The CDR3, as DNA: TGTGCCACCAGCAGAGGGGGACAGGGGGCGGCCGAGCAGTACTTC. This gives the protein CATSRGGQGAAEQYF.

The chain couples TRBV7-2 to TRBJ2-1; D is uncertain. The germline gives CDR1 SGHTA, CDR2 FQGNSA. CDR3 length equals 14 residues. V lost 9 bases and J lost 3, with 15 bases in between. CDR3 coding DNA: TGTGCCAGTATAGAGAACAGTATCTACAATGAGCAGTTCTTC. As protein: CASIENSIYNEQFF.

This sequence joins TRBV18 and TRBJ2-3; D is ambiguous. CDR1 is KGHSH, CDR2 LQKENI, per germline. This CDR3 has 14 amino acids. With 3 bases removed from V and 4 bases from J, the gap between germline ends came to 11 bases. The CDR3 spells CASSPSLYPDTQYF. CDR3 bases: TGTGCCAGCTCACCTTCCCTTTACCCAGATACGCAGTATTTT.

The rearrangement uses TRBV5-4 and TRBJ2-7; 7 bases fit TRBD1. The CDR3 consists of 14 residues. Germline lookup yields CDR1 SGHNT and CDR2 YYREEE (reference sequence). The V gene end was trimmed by 6 bases and the J gene end by 0 bases; junction bases not matched to a gene: 6. The CDR3 region has the DNA TGTGCCAGCAAACGGGACAGCTTCTCCTACGAGCAGTACTTC. It codes for CASKRDSFSYEQYF.

This clone was picked up one time. CDR3: CASSPSVSAKTYGYTF. CDR3 DNA: TGTGCCAGCAGCCCGAGTGTAAGTGCCAAGACCTATGGCTACACCTTC. The chain uses TRBV7-7 and TRBJ1-2, with D uncertain. Per germline, CDR1 SSHAT and CDR2 FNYEAQ (reference sequence). The CDR3 length is 16 residues. V was shortened by 5 bases and J by 4 bases, with 20 bases between the two germline ends.

The V call is TRBV19, the J call TRBJ1-4; tentatively, D is TRBD1 (6 bases). Trimming left V 11 bases short and J 7 bases short, with 20 bases between. The CDR3 has 14 residues. Looked up from germline, CDR1 is LNHDA and CDR2 is SQIVND (reference sequence). CDR3 protein: CAPPLSRGGEKLFF. CDR3 nucleotide sequence: TGTGCCCCCCCCTTGAGCAGGGGAGGTGAAAAACTGTTTTTT. Together with reference TRBV19 and TRBJ1-4, the CDR3 gives the full variable domain: DGGITQSPKYLFRKEGQNVTLSCEQNLNHDAMYWYRQDPGQGLRLIYYSQIVNDFQKGDIAEGYSVSREKKESFPLTVTSAQKNPTAFYLCAPPLSRGGEKLFFGSGTQLSVL.

In its sample, this clone was seen a few times. The chain has TRBV5-1 and TRBJ1-2; TRBD1 matches 7 bases. CDR3 length: 14 residues. Germline V gene sequence: CDR1 SGHRS, CDR2 YFSETQ. The V gene end was trimmed by 5 bases and the J gene end by 4 bases; junction bases not matched to a gene: 8. CDR3: CASREATGPYGYTF. CDR3 DNA: TGCGCCAGCAGAGAGGCGACAGGGCCCTATGGCTACACCTTC.

This clone was counted only a few times. The V gene is TRBV7-6, the J gene TRBJ2-5; D perhaps matches TRBD1 (6 bases). In germline, CDR1 is SGHVS, CDR2 FNYEAQ. V was pared by 1 base and J by 1 base, with 13 bases between. The CDR3 contains 16 residues. CDR3 DNA sequence: TGTGCCAGCAGCTTAGGCCCTAGCAGGGGCCAAGAGACCCAGTACTTC. This sequence encodes CASSLGPSRGQETQYF.

To note about this clone: Other DNA sequences in the same sample also yield this CDR3. This chain connects TRBV9 to TRBJ2-4; D not certain. Germline V CDR1 and CDR2: SGDLS, YYNGEE. The length of the CDR3 is 16 residues. Trimming took off 0 bases at V and 0 bases at J, with 10 bases between the two ends. CDR3 nucleotides: TGTGCCAGCAGCGTAGGTGGGGATGTAGCCAAAAACATTCAGTACTTC. Amino acids: CASSVGGDVAKNIQYF.

This clone was observed a handful of times. V and J are TRBV5-8 and TRBJ2-2, with 9 bases identical to TRBD2. Germline CDR1 is SGHTS and CDR2 is YDEGEE. This CDR3 region has 16 residues. J lost 0 bases, V lost 1 base, and 1 base had no gene match. In nucleotides, the CDR3 is TGTGCCAGCAGCTTGAGCGGGGGGACGAACACCGGGGAGCTGTTTTTT. Protein: CASSLSGGTNTGELFF.

This clone was seen a few times. The J gene is TRBJ2-4, the V gene TRBV5-4; D call uncertain. Germline V gives CDR1 SGHNT, CDR2 YYREEE (reference sequence). V gave up 1 base and J gave up 3 bases, with 11 bases separating them. This CDR3 is built from 15 residues. The CDR3 DNA follows: TGTGCCAGCAGCTTGTATTTGTCAGGCAAAAACATTCAGTACTTC. Amino acids: CASSLYLSGKNIQYF.

This clone is termed medium-sized (0.01 to 0.1%). The J gene is TRBJ2-2, the V gene TRBV11-1; 10 bases map to TRBD1. The ends lost 4 bases at V and 7 bases at J; junction bases unmatched: 9. Per the germline V gene, CDR1 is SGHAT and CDR2 is FQDESV (reference sequence). The CDR3 loop spans 16 amino acids. The CDR3 is CASSSRDRGRGGELFF. CDR3 sequence (DNA): TGTGCCAGCAGCTCACGGGACAGGGGACGGGGCGGGGAGCTGTTTTTT.

This clone was seen only a few times. The V gene is TRBV7-9, the J gene TRBJ2-7; possibly TRBD1 for D (6 bases). Deletions cut 1 base from V and 2 bases from J, with 9 bases between. Germline V gives CDR1 SEHNR, CDR2 FQNEAQ (reference sequence). CDR3 length: 14 residues. The CDR3 nucleotides are TGTGCCAGCAGCTTAGGAACAGGGCCCTACGAGCAGTACTTC. Amino acid sequence: CASSLGTGPYEQYF.

J is TRBJ2-3 and V is TRBV5-3; possible D gene TRBD2, 5 bases. TRBV5-3 is an ORF, with its function uncertain. Trimming pared 8 bases from V and 3 bases from J, leaving 19 bases between. The CDR3 consists of 15 residues. The CDR3 coding sequence is TGTGCCAGCAGCCAAGATCGGCGGGTGACAGATACGCAGTATTTT. It translates to CASSQDRRVTDTQYF.

This clone counts as medium-sized. The V gene is TRBV19, the J gene TRBJ1-2; D possibly corresponds to TRBD1 (6 bases). The CDR3 spans 13 residues. With 5 bases removed from V and 2 bases from J, the gap between germline ends came to 9 bases. Per the germline V gene, CDR1 is LNHDA and CDR2 is SQIVND (reference sequence). CDR3 protein: CASSPRGNYGYTF. DNA of the CDR3: TGTGCCAGTAGTCCCAGGGGAAACTATGGCTACACCTTC.

This clone showed up just once. This rearrangement joins TRBV5-8 to TRBJ1-2; a weak D match, TRBD1 (5 bases). V dropped 4 bases and J dropped 0 bases, with 13 bases sitting between them. The CDR3 has 15 amino acids. CDR1 and CDR2 from the germline V gene are SGHTS and YDEGEE. CDR3 DNA: TGTGCCAGCAGCCCCGGGGGGGGATCTAACTATGGCTACACCTTC. Amino acid sequence: CASSPGGGSNYGYTF.

The V and J genes are TRBV5-1 and TRBJ2-5; TRBD2 agrees at 7 bases. Germline V gives CDR1 SGHRS, CDR2 YFSETQ. With 8 bases clipped from V and 4 bases from J, the junction kept 14 bases outside the gene matches. This CDR3 contains 15 residues. DNA of the CDR3: TGCGCCAGTGGCCGTCAGGCGGGAGATGGAGAGACCCAGTACTTC. Its translation is CASGRQAGDGETQYF.

The chain employs TRBV7-9 and TRBJ2-5, with 8 bases aligning to TRBD1. There are 16 residues in the CDR3. Germline CDR1 reads SEHNR; CDR2 reads FQNEAQ (reference sequence). Trimming removed 3 bases from V and 3 bases from J; junction bases left unmatched: 9. This CDR3 reads CASSLAAGTGKETQYF. The CDR3 coding sequence is TGTGCCAGCAGCTTGGCTGCCGGGACAGGAAAAGAGACCCAGTACTTC. The whole variable domain, remainder taken from reference TRBV7-9 and TRBJ2-5, is DTGVSQNPRHKITKRGQNVTFRCDPISEHNRLYWYRQTLGQGPEFLTYFQNEAQLEKSRLLSDRFSAERPKGSFSTLEIQRTEQGDSAMYLCASSLAAGTGKETQYFGPGTRLLVL.

The chain links TRBV2 to TRBJ2-7, with D uncertain. Trimming shortened V by 8 bases and J by 5 bases, and 7 bases separated the two germline ends. The CDR3 has 10 residues. The germline gives CDR1 SNHLY, CDR2 FYNNEI. Written as DNA, the CDR3 is TGTGCCAGCTTTGACCACGAGCAGTACTTC. This sequence encodes CASFDHEQYF.

The gene calls are TRBV7-3 and TRBJ2-2; TRBD1 agrees at 8 bases. The germline V gene has CDR1 SGHTA and CDR2 FQGTGA. The CDR3 consists of 14 residues. V lost 5 bases and J lost 8; bases outside the gene matches: 7. The CDR3 sequence: CASSAQGAWGELFF. The DNA of the CDR3 is TGTGCCAGCAGCGCCCAGGGGGCTTGGGGGGAGCTGTTTTTT.